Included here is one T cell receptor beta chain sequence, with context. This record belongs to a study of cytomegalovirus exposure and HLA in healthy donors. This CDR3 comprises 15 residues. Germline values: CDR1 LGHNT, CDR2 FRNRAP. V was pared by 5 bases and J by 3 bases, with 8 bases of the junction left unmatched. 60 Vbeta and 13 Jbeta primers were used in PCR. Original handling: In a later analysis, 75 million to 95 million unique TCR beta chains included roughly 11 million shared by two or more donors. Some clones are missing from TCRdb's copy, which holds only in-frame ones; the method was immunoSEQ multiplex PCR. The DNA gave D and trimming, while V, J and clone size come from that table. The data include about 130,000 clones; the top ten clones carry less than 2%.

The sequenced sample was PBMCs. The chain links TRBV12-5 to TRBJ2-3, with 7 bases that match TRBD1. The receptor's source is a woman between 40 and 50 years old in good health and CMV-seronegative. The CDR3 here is CASGPGQAWTDTQYF. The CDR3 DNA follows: TGTGCTAGTGGTCCCGGACAGGCATGGACAGATACGCAGTATTTT. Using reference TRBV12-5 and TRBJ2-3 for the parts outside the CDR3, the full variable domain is DARVTQTPRHKVTEMGQEVTMRCQPILGHNTVFWYRQTMMQGLELLAYFRNRAPLDDSGMPKDRFSAEMPDATLATLKIQPSEPRDSAVYFCASGPGQAWTDTQYFGPGTRLTVL.